The rows below give T cell receptor beta chains drawn from one sample of a study of shared clonotypes between healthy human individuals. TCRdb's copy holds only in-frame clones and misses some; the assay was immunoSEQ multiplex PCR. The sample has about 1 million clones, about 77% seen once. Sequenced material: memory CD4+ T cells sorted from blood. These receptors came from a man aged 18 to 30 in good health. CDR3s include the opening cysteine and the closing phenylalanine or tryptophan. A D gene is named only where the DNA matches it firmly. Only some rows state a clone size, as once, few, many or a class for expanded clones.

clone_size	v_call	d_call	j_call	cdr3_aa	cdr3_nt
few	TRBV4-2	-	TRBJ1-4	CASSQEDLRSGDEKLFF	TGTGCCAGCAGCCAAGAAGACCTAAGGTCAGGAGATGAAAAACTGTTTTTT
-	TRBV6-4	TRBD1	TRBJ2-7	CASSRTGGDEQYF	TGTGCCAGCAGCAGGACAGGGGGGGACGAGCAGTACTTC
-	TRBV20-1	-	TRBJ1-6	CSARSPVLHF	TGCAGTGCTAGGTCCCCCGTCCTCCACTTT
once	TRBV28	-	TRBJ1-5	CASSLFRAQPRHF	TGTGCCAGCAGTTTATTTCGGGCGCAGCCCCGGCATTTT
-	TRBV6-5	TRBD2	TRBJ2-7	CASRLAEPYEQYF	TGTGCCAGCAGGCTAGCGGAGCCCTACGAGCAGTACTTC
-	TRBV5-6	-	TRBJ1-6	CASSLSNSPLHF	TGTGCCAGCAGCTTGTCCAATTCACCCCTCCACTTT
many	TRBV30	-	TRBJ1-6	CAWSVSSGRRSPLHF	TGTGCCTGGAGTGTATCGTCCGGTAGGCGTTCACCCCTCCACTTT
-	TRBV27	-	TRBJ1-2	CASTRAGSSGYGYTF	TGTGCCAGCACCCGGGCAGGTTCTTCCGGCTATGGCTACACCTTC
-	TRBV5-1	-	TRBJ1-4	CASRTTSLYGEKLFF	TGCGCCAGCAGAACGACGTCCCTCTATGGTGAAAAACTGTTTTTT
many	TRBV5-1	-	TRBJ2-1	CASSLATRANEQFF	TGCGCCAGCAGCTTGGCGACCCGGGCCAATGAGCAGTTCTTC
-	TRBV5-1	-	TRBJ2-7	CASSGGSSYEQYF	TGCGCCAGCAGTGGAGGGAGCTCCTACGAGCAGTACTTC
-	TRBV7-9	-	TRBJ1-1	CASSLGSGNTEAFF	TGTGCCAGCAGCTTAGGGTCGGGGAACACTGAAGCTTTCTTT
-	TRBV7-2	TRBD1	TRBJ2-7	CASSSDRGRYEQYF	TGTGCCAGCAGCTCGGACAGGGGGCGGTACGAGCAGTACTTC
few	TRBV30	TRBD1	TRBJ1-5	CAWGDRRLGNQPQHF	TGTGCCTGGGGGGACAGGCGCTTGGGCAATCAGCCCCAGCATTTT
-	TRBV6-6	TRBD1	TRBJ1-6	CASRRQGGSPLHF	TGTGCCAGCAGACGACAGGGGGGTTCACCCCTCCACTTT
-	TRBV7-9	TRBD2	TRBJ2-1	CASSSGTSGRANTEQFF	TGTGCCAGCAGCTCGGGGACTAGCGGGAGGGCCAATACTGAGCAGTTCTTC
-	TRBV5-4	-	TRBJ2-5	CASMSPRKDWYQETQYF	TGTGCCAGCATGTCCCCTCGGAAAGATTGGTACCAAGAGACCCAGTACTTC
-	TRBV28	-	TRBJ1-6	CASSGVITDSPLHF	TGTGCCAGCAGCGGGGTAATTACGGATTCACCCCTCCACTTT
-	TRBV11-2	-	TRBJ2-3	CASSSQGGYSTDTQYF	TGTGCCAGCAGCTCCCAGGGTGGATATAGCACAGATACGCAGTATTTT
-	TRBV6-1	TRBD1	TRBJ2-5	CATRQGSKETQYF	TGTGCCACCAGACAGGGGAGTAAAGAGACCCAGTACTTC
few	TRBV6-5	-	TRBJ1-1	CASSYLGNTEAFF	TGTGCCAGCAGTTACCTGGGAAACACTGAAGCTTTCTTT
-	TRBV11-2	-	TRBJ2-6	CASSLAGGAGANVLTF	TGTGCCAGCAGCTTAGCCGGCGGAGCTGGGGCCAACGTCCTGACTTTC
-	TRBV4-3	-	TRBJ2-7	CASSQVEGTYEQYF	TGCGCCAGCAGCCAAGTGGAGGGAACCTACGAGCAGTACTTC
-	TRBV9	-	TRBJ1-4	CASSVNPNEKLFF	TGTGCCAGCAGCGTAAACCCTAATGAAAAACTGTTTTTT
-	TRBV30	-	TRBJ2-3	CAWRFTGALTQYF	TGTGCCTGGAGGTTCACCGGGGCCCTTACGCAGTATTTT
-	TRBV2	-	TRBJ2-6	CASTLGGASGANVLTF	TGTGCCAGCACCCTGGGGGGGGCGTCTGGGGCCAACGTCCTGACTTTC
-	TRBV7-8	TRBD1	TRBJ1-1	CASSLARTGVLLTAFF	TGTGCCAGCAGCTTAGCAAGGACAGGGGTGCTACTAACGGCTTTCTTT
-	TRBV5-1	-	TRBJ1-1	CASSLEPDTEAFF	TGCGCCAGCAGCTTGGAGCCAGACACTGAAGCTTTCTTT
-	TRBV5-8	TRBD1	TRBJ2-1	CASRLGTDTRSYNEQFF	TGTGCCAGCAGACTGGGGACAGACACTAGATCCTACAATGAGCAGTTCTTC
-	TRBV2	TRBD1	TRBJ1-2	CASSDDLGTVNGYTF	TGTGCCAGCAGCGATGACCTTGGGACAGTTAATGGCTACACCTTC
-	TRBV11-2	-	TRBJ2-3	CASSQAGTDTQYF	TGTGCCAGCAGCCAAGCGGGCACAGATACGCAGTATTTT
-	TRBV5-6	TRBD1	TRBJ2-3	CASSAETGLDTQYF	TGTGCCAGCAGCGCGGAGACAGGGTTGGATACGCAGTATTTT
-	TRBV18	-	TRBJ2-1	CASSPPGVNEQFF	TGTGCCAGCTCACCACCAGGGGTCAATGAGCAGTTCTTC
-	TRBV4-1	-	TRBJ1-5	CASSQDKGSNSNQPQHF	TGCGCCAGCAGCCAAGATAAGGGAAGTAATAGCAATCAGCCCCAGCATTTT